This T cell receptor (beta chain) comes out of a study of cytomegalovirus exposure and HLA in healthy donors. The PCR had 60 Vbeta and 13 Jbeta primers. Data came from immunoSEQ multiplex PCR; TCRdb stores just in-frame clones and leaves some out. The sample records 130,000 or so clones, over 60% being singletons. In its sample, this clone was seen a few times. As for the donors, each was a healthy bone marrow donor. This clonotype was sampled from a middle-aged woman in good health and CMV-seropositive. The sequenced sample was PBMCs.

For the CDR3, the DNA is TGTGCCAGCAGCCGCGGCGGGGCTCGGGCTAGTGGGCAGTACTTC. Encoded protein: CASSRGGARASGQYF. V is TRBV7-2 and J is TRBJ2-7; maybe TRBD2 (6 bases). Trimming cost V 5 bases and J 9 bases, with 23 bases left between them. This CDR3 comprises 15 residues. Germline CDR1 and CDR2: SGHTA and FQGNSA.